The rows below give T cell receptor beta chains drawn from one sample of a study of cytomegalovirus exposure and HLA in healthy donors. Sequenced by immunoSEQ multiplex PCR; TCRdb stores in-frame clones only, minus some. Of roughly 100,000 clones detected, about 70% appear once; the ten largest clones hold approximately 2.5%. Sequencing was performed on PBMCs. The receptors stem from a man in his forties or fifties in good health and CMV-seropositive. Both conserved end residues are part of each CDR3.

cdr3_aa v_call
CASSEAQHGYTF TRBV6-1
CASSQVTGKDQPQHF TRBV4-1
CASSDQGANEKLFF TRBV6-1
CASRKGTKVVTGELFF TRBV21-1
CASSPQRQGPYEQYF TRBV7-9
CATSGGSQPQHF TRBV28
CAISDLSGGREDTQYF TRBV10-3
CASSGGQGWGSNQPQHF TRBV19
CASSLGSPELNYGYTF TRBV7-8
CAWGQGGQSTDTQYF TRBV30
CASGDSSGANVLTF TRBV6-1
CASSDVGGPLTYEQYF TRBV5-6
CASSLRGQAEAFF TRBV7-2
CASSLDRGLAGTGELFF TRBV11-3
CASSYLVSGAGELFF TRBV6-5
CASTLHHLRDRPYGYTF TRBV7-9
CASSQVRGRGAFF TRBV14
CASSSTSGSTDTQYF TRBV5-4
CASSLGPPSNEQFF TRBV5-1
CASSDPRDREYEQYF TRBV6-4
CASSPGGFAYEQYF TRBV5-4
CASSEAPQLGGYTF TRBV6-1
CASSYRGQGWAFF TRBV11-1
CASSKLARDTQYF TRBV19
CASSYPGTLDTEAFF TRBV5-6
CASSSETSGNTEAFF TRBV5-4
CASSQYFSLSSPGANVLTF TRBV4-1
CATRGAATGEEKLFF TRBV6-1
CASSLSRGAQVGEQYF TRBV5-4
CASKLTRNQPQHF TRBV19
CASSEQGLGYEQYF TRBV2
CASSLEAGGNTEAFF TRBV5-1
CASSPLVGGSWEKLFF TRBV11-2
CASSYSTGGILETQYF TRBV6-5
CAWPLPSGNTIYF TRBV30
CASSLTSGIGYEQYF TRBV19
CASSQSGQSGNTIYF TRBV5-6
CSGPVVAGERSYEQYF TRBV29-1
CASSDRGRDNEQFF TRBV6-1
CASSQEGAGVGDTQYF TRBV4-1
CASGLVITGAPRGYTF TRBV12-5
CASSLAGSGIYEQYF TRBV5-5
CASSLAPYEQYF TRBV7-6
CASSLNRGANTIYF TRBV27
CASRGQGPDTQYF TRBV5-1
CASSVDGLTGINYGYTF TRBV9
CASSLEAREEQYF TRBV5-1
CAISGLAGVDTGELFF TRBV10-3
CASSLQGRTEAFF TRBV6-1
CASSQDELAEFTDTQYF TRBV4-1
CASSPGTGGWDTEAFF TRBV10-1
CATLLNAAGDTEAFF TRBV6-6
CASSWTQNSYEQYF TRBV13
CASSTGPLGGYTF TRBV6-6
CASSIQGYGYTF TRBV7-2
CASSDLSGEGDGYTF TRBV2
CASMRKGRGPTEAFF TRBV19